The 12 T cell receptor beta chains reported below all come from one sample, sequenced in a study of blood T cell repertoires in COVID-19. Sequencing was performed with immunoSEQ multiplex PCR; in TCRdb, only in-frame clones are kept and a portion is missing. The repertoire consists of more than 100,000 clones, with around 87% occurring once and the leading ten covering over 3.5%. Sequenced: peripheral blood. The source of these receptors is a woman aged 55 to 70 with acute or convalescent COVID-19.

The chain employs TRBV5-1 and TRBJ2-7, with 11 positions matching TRBD2. This CDR3 has 16 amino acids. Germline values: CDR1 SGHRS, CDR2 YFSETQ. V trimming: 4 bases; J trimming: 6 bases; junction bases outside the gene matches: 12. The CDR3 region is CASSPGRTSGSGEQYV. The CDR3 nucleotides are TGCGCCAGCAGCCCGGGACGAACTAGCGGGAGTGGCGAGCAGTACGTC.

The chain is built from TRBV5-5 and TRBJ2-1; TRBD1 aligns across 12 bases. The ends lost 0 bases at V and 0 bases at J; junction bases unmatched: 7. Germline loops: CDR1 SGHKS, CDR2 YYEKEE (reference sequence). The CDR3 loop spans 19 amino acids. CDR3 region: CASSLGGQGALSSYNEQFF. The CDR3 DNA reads as TGTGCCAGCAGCTTGGGGGGACAGGGGGCTCTGAGCTCCTACAATGAGCAGTTCTTC.

The V call is TRBV29-1, the J call TRBJ1-5; unclear D gene. CDR1 and CDR2 from the germline V gene are SQVTM and ANQGSEA. The CDR3 covers 14 residues. V dropped 5 bases and J dropped 1 base, with 12 bases sitting between them. CDR3 amino acids: CSVTTGTSNQPQHF. The CDR3 nucleotides read TGCAGCGTTACGACGGGAACAAGCAATCAGCCCCAGCATTTT.

The J gene is TRBJ2-7, the V gene TRBV28; 8 bases fit TRBD1. V lost 7 bases, J lost 2 bases, and 13 bases stayed unmatched. This CDR3 is built from 16 residues. Germline V gene data show CDR1 as MDHEN and CDR2 as SYDVKM. The CDR3, as DNA: TGTGCCAGCACCCCATCGACAGGGGTAGGGACCTACGAGCAGTACTTC. This encodes CASTPSTGVGTYEQYF.

The rearrangement joins TRBV5-1 to TRBJ2-5; TRBD1 agrees at 8 bases. The ends lost 4 bases at V and 5 bases at J; junction bases unmatched: 10. Germline V CDR1 and CDR2: SGHRS, YFSETQ. The CDR3 is 15 residues long. The CDR3 DNA follows: TGCGCCAGCAGCATCGGACAGGGAGGAGGGGAGACCCAGTACTTC. It translates to CASSIGQGGGETQYF.

The V gene is TRBV18, the J gene TRBJ1-2, with TRBD1 matching 9 bases. Trimming at V came to 2 bases and at J to 7 bases, leaving 5 bases not matched to a gene. The CDR3 totals 14 residues. Germline V gives CDR1 KGHSH, CDR2 LQKENI. Here the CDR3 DNA reads TGTGCCAGCTCACCAGGACAGGGGAGGGGTGGCTACACCTTC. This gives the protein CASSPGQGRGGYTF. Full variable domain (missing parts from reference TRBV18 and TRBJ1-2): NAGVMQNPRHLVRRRGQEARLRCSPMKGHSHVYWYRQLPEEGLKFMVYLQKENIIDESGMPKERFSAEFPKEGPSILRIQQVVRGDSAAYFCASSPGQGRGGYTFGSGTRLTVV.

This chain joins TRBV14 and TRBJ1-1; D is unclear. The V and J ends lost 4 bases and 6 bases respectively, with 18 bases between them. Germline CDR1 is SGHDN and CDR2 is FVKESK. The CDR3 covers 15 residues. As DNA, the CDR3 is TGTGCCAGCAGCCCCCGAGGGCAGCTCCATTCTGAAGCTTTCTTT. Translation: CASSPRGQLHSEAFF.

The chain is built from TRBV6-1 and TRBJ1-4; 7 bases agree with TRBD1. Germline lookup yields CDR1 MNHNS and CDR2 SASEGT. This CDR3 comprises 17 residues. The trim removed 0 bases at V and 1 base at J, leaving 5 bases unmatched. CDR3: CASSEARTGLTNEKLFF. For the CDR3, the DNA is TGTGCCAGCAGTGAAGCCCGGACAGGCCTAACTAATGAAAAACTGTTTTTT.

The chain uses TRBV28 and TRBJ1-1; D not certain. V was pared by 4 bases and J by 7 bases, with 16 bases between. From germline, CDR1 is MDHEN and CDR2 SYDVKM. This CDR3 is 14 amino acids long. The CDR3 region has the DNA TGTGCCAGCAGTTCCCTCGGACTAGGTGGTGAAGCTTTCTTT. It specifies CASSSLGLGGEAFF.

V usage is TRBV11-2 and J usage is TRBJ2-1; TRBD2 aligns across 12 bases. Germline values: CDR1 SGHAT, CDR2 FQNNGV. This CDR3 region has 20 residues. The V segment lost 0 bases and the J segment 7 bases; nucleotides outside the gene matches: 16. The CDR3 loop is CASSLESLAGGPLFRNEQFF. The CDR3 DNA sequence: TGTGCCAGCAGCTTAGAATCGCTAGCGGGAGGGCCTTTGTTTCGGAATGAGCAGTTCTTC.

This clone was observed a single time. V is TRBV24-1 and J is TRBJ2-1; 10 nucleotides match TRBD2. Germline V gene sequence: CDR1 KGHDR, CDR2 SFDVKD. The CDR3 totals 16 residues. Trimming at V came to 4 bases and at J to 7 bases, leaving 9 bases not matched to a gene. The CDR3 region is CATSEPLAGEGNEQFF. CDR3 sequence (DNA): TGTGCCACCAGTGAGCCGCTAGCGGGAGAGGGGAATGAGCAGTTCTTC.

This rearrangement joins TRBV11-2 to TRBJ1-5, with D unclear. V dropped 0 bases and J dropped 3 bases, with 9 bases sitting between them. Germline lookup yields CDR1 SGHAT and CDR2 FQNNGV. The CDR3 covers 15 residues. CDR3 protein: CASSLEGRPNQPQHF. The CDR3 region has the DNA TGTGCCAGCAGCTTAGAGGGCAGACCCAATCAGCCCCAGCATTTT. The full variable domain, with the rest looked up from reference TRBV11-2 and TRBJ1-5, is EAGVAQSPRYKIIEKRQSVAFWCNPISGHATLYWYQQILGQGPKLLIQFQNNGVVDDSQLPKDRFSAERLKGVDSTLKIQPAKLEDSAVYLCASSLEGRPNQPQHFGDGTRLSIL.